This T cell receptor (beta chain) derives from a study of beta chain features in type 1 diabetes. Study results and limitations: Type 1 diabetes patients had moderately but significantly shorter TCRB CDR3s in all four CD4+ subsets. Since sequencing was performed on cDNA, cells with high TCR expression could be over-represented. VDJ junctions in type 1 diabetes patients carried more deletions and fewer insertions. Unsettled here was the matter of whether HLA type influences TCRB rearrangement. PCR could preferentially amplify shorter templates, alike in patients and controls.

As regards this clone: The antigen remains unidentified.

All of the isolated RNA was reverse transcribed, so expressed TCRB transcripts were sequenced. Clones were sequenced by immunoSEQ multiplex PCR, and TCRdb holds only the in-frame ones, with some missing. The table includes a few hundred thousand clones, approximately 13% detected once. CDR3 length: 13 amino acids. The V gene lost 3 bases and the J gene lost 5 bases, with 8 bases spanning the gap. Per the germline V gene, CDR1 is KGHSH and CDR2 is LQKENI. This TCR came from a young woman with type 1 diabetes. Sequenced material: naive CD4+ T cells from blood. This chain joins TRBV18 and TRBJ1-5, with no clear D. The CDR3 nucleotides are TGTGCCAGCTCACCCGAGAGGGATCAGCCCCAGCATTTT. This translates into CASSPERDQPQHF.